This T cell receptor beta chain was found in a study of T cells in Graves' hyperthyroidism and ophthalmopathy. Used for diagnoses were clinical symptoms, serum thyroxine and TRAb, thyroid ultrasound and orbital computed tomography. This clonotype was seen at least ten times. The target antigen is unknown. Unmatched junction bases numbered 2, after V lost 5 bases and J lost 4 bases. CDR3 length: 13 residues. Germline V gives CDR1 SEHNR, CDR2 FQNEAQ (reference sequence). Study results and caveats: Blood also showed most of the thyroid clonotypes that were expanded above 0.001.

There were TCR beta CDR3 regions amplified from RNA transcripts. Researchers ran a first-round RT-PCR on the TCR CDR3 using the HTBI primer set. TCRdb itself ran the multiplex PCR reads through MiXCR, one entry per CDR3 protein. This table holds 300,000 to 400,000 distinct CDR3 sequences, about 15% found once. This TCR derives from a woman younger than 45 with Graves' hyperthyroidism. Sequenced material: blood. The chain couples TRBV7-9 to TRBJ1-2; 9 positions agree with TRBD1. CDR3 sequence reads: CASSVTGGYGYTF. CDR3 in DNA: TGTGCCAGCAGCGTGACAGGGGGCTATGGCTACACCTTC.